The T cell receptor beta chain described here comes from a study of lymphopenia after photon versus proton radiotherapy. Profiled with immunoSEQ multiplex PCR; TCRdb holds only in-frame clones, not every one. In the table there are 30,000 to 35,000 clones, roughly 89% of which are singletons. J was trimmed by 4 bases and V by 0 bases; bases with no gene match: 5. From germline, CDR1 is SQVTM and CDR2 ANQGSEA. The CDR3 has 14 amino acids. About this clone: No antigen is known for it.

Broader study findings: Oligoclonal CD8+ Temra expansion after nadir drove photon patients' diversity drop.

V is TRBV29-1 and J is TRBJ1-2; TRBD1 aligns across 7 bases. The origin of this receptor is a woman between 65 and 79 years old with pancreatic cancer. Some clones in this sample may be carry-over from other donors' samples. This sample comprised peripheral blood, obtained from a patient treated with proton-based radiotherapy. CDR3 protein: CSVEDDRVFYGYTF. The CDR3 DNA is TGCAGCGTTGAAGATGACAGGGTTTTCTATGGCTACACCTTC. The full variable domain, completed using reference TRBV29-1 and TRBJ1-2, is SAVISQKPSRDICQRGTSLTIQCQVDSQVTMMFWYRQQPGQSLTLIATANQGSEATYESGFVIDKFPISRPNLTFSTLTVSNMSPEDSSIYLCSVEDDRVFYGYTFGSGTRLTVV.